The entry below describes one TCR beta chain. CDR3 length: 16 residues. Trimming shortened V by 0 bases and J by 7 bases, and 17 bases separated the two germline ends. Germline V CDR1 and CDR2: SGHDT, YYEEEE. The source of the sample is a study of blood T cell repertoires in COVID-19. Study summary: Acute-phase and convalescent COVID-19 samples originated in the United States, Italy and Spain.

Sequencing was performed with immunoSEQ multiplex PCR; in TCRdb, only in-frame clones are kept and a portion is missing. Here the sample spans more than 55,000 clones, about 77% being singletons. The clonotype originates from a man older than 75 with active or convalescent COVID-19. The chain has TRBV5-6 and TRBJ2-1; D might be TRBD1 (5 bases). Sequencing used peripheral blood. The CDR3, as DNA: TGTGCCAGCAGCTTGGCGCTGTTCAGGGATAGTAATGAGCAGTTCTTC. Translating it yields CASSLALFRDSNEQFF. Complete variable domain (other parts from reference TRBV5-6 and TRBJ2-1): DAGVTQSPTHLIKTRGQQVTLRCSPKSGHDTVSWYQQALGQGPQFIFQYYEEEERQRGNFPDRFSGHQFPNYSSELNVNALLLGDSALYLCASSLALFRDSNEQFFGPGTRLTVL.